This TCR beta chain was profiled in a study of control samples from healthy donors and cancer patients. This clone was seen a handful of times. Method: immunoSEQ multiplex PCR; TCRdb's copy keeps in-frame clones and lacks some. The sample has 130,000 or so clones, roughly 89% seen once. CDR3 length: 16 amino acids. V was shortened by 0 bases and J by 0 bases, with 9 bases between the two germline ends. From germline, CDR1 is MNHNY and CDR2 SVGAGI (reference sequence). The sequenced sample was PBMCs. The TCR originated in a man in his fifties or sixties with head and neck cancer. J is TRBJ2-1 and V is TRBV6-6, with D hard to call. The CDR3 loop reads CASSYSDQSSYNEQFF. In DNA form, the CDR3 reads TGTGCCAGCAGTTACTCCGACCAGAGCTCCTACAATGAGCAGTTCTTC.